This T cell receptor beta chain was sequenced in a study of blood T cell repertoires in COVID-19 (dated by TCRdb to the early 2020s). For the study in its entirety: Collaborator samples came from the United States, Italy and Spain and covered acute and convalescent phases of COVID-19. Samples came from the ongoing ImmuneRACE study (first 160 participants) plus 1,254 subjects from 6 global collaborators. The repertoires were released in a freely available public database intended as a resource for research on the immune response to SARS-CoV-2. Where HLA class I and class II types were available, the types were taken from metadata supplied by the sample provider, not from assay-based typing. The prospective study material was composed of cDNA or gDNA derived from T cells, B-cell-depleted T cells, or PBMCs. Deeply sampled blood TCRbeta repertoires from subjects exposed to, actively infected with, or recovered from COVID-19 were included in the dataset. Nearly every sample came with metadata listing a de-identified subject ID, COVID-19 status, age in years and sex. The investigation overall reported the following: How much clinical and demographic metadata was included differed by source and by participant, and the metadata was provided uncurated.

The collaborating institutions used their own protocols to collect whole blood in K2EDTA tubes. For TCRbeta analysis, collaborators shipped samples as frozen whole blood, isolated PBMCs, or DNA extracted from either of those sample types. In the case of this clone: Its specific antigen is unknown. No base-level quality is on record; no much larger clone is a single base apart.

At the junction V is shortened by 6 bases and J by 5 bases; bases outside the gene matches: 5. The CDR3 numbers 13 residues from cysteine through phenylalanine. Only the CDR3 region is kept as DNA, spanning 39 bases read in frame from base 1. TCRbeta CDR3 regions were amplified from genomic DNA by means of the immunoSEQ Assay, a bias-controlled multiplex PCR. In the original analysis: Nucleated cell counts per sample were estimated from amplification of reference gene primers within the assay. Sequence reads were collapsed and filtered to measure the absolute abundance of every unique TCRbeta CDR3 rearrangement. For each sample, productive Simpson clonality was calculated as the square root of Simpson's diversity index across productive rearrangements. In its TCRdb copy, this immuneACCESS table keeps in-frame sequences only and misses some clones. Where compared with another copy, unresolved V genes explain less than half of these, and the others have no known cause. V and J calls and clone size are given by that table; D and trimming were obtained from the DNA. This sample is represented by some 74,000 clones; more than 70% of them were singletons. Less than 9% of the sample is taken by the ten largest.

The sequenced sample consisted of peripheral blood. This receptor chain uses TRBV12-3 or TRBV12-4 and TRBJ2-5, with 8 central nucleotides matching TRBD2. The receptor comes from a woman aged 80 or over with acute or convalescent COVID-19. Read as DNA, the sequence is TGTGCCAGCAGCCGCGGGAGGAGGGAGACCCAGTACTTC. Its translation reads: CASSRGRRETQYF.